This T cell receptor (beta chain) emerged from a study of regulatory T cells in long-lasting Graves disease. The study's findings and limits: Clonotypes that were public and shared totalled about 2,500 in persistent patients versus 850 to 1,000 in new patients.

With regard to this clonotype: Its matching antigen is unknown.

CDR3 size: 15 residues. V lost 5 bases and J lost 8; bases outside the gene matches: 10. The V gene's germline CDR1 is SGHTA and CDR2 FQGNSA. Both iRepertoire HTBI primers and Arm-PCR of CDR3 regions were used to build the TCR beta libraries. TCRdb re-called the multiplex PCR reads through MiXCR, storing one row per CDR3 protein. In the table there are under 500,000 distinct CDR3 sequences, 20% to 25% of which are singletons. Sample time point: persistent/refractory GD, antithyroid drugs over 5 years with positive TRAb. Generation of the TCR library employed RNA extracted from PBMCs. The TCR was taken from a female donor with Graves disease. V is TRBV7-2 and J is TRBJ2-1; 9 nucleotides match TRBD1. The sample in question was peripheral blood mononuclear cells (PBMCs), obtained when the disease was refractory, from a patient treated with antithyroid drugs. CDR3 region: CASSTGTGIFHEQFF. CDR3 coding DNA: TGTGCCAGCAGCACCGGGACAGGGATCTTCCATGAGCAGTTCTTC.